The 9 T cell receptor beta chains in this list originate from one sample, sequenced in a study of T cell changes during pregnancy in multiple sclerosis. Only in-frame clones appear in the TCRdb table, and some are missing; sequencing was by immunoSEQ multiplex PCR. The sample consists of about 53,000 clones, over 85% of them appearing once. The sample in question was CD8+ T cells from peripheral blood mononuclear cells, obtained before pregnancy. All receptors derive from a female donor with multiple sclerosis, enrolled in a pregnancy study.

The genes are TRBV19 and TRBJ2-7, with 8 bases fitting TRBD2. The CDR3 totals 12 residues. The germline V gene has CDR1 LNHDA and CDR2 SQIVND (reference sequence). V shed 4 bases and J 9 bases; nucleotides not matched to a gene: 5. CDR3 sequence: CASSTGGDWQYF. DNA of the CDR3: TGTGCCAGTAGTACCGGGGGGGATTGGCAGTACTTC.

CDR3 coding DNA: TGCAGCGTTGAGGGACTCCGCGGCACCGGGGAGCTGTTTTTT. Protein sequence: CSVEGLRGTGELFF. The V gene is TRBV29-1, the J gene TRBJ2-2; perhaps TRBD2 as D (6 bases). Germline assignment: CDR1 SQVTM and CDR2 ANQGSEA. V lost 3 bases to trimming and J lost 4 bases, with 12 bases between them. There are 14 residues in the CDR3.

V gene TRBV9 combines with J gene TRBJ2-2; 9 bases fit TRBD1. The CDR3 is made up of 15 amino acids. The V gene's germline CDR1 is SGDLS and CDR2 YYNGEE. The V segment lost 4 bases and the J segment 4 bases; nucleotides outside the gene matches: 5. The CDR3 DNA reads as TGTGCCAGCAGCTTTACAGGGGGCCGCACCGGGGAGCTGTTTTTT. Translation gives CASSFTGGRTGELFF.

The sample holds a few counts of this clone. The chain carries TRBV6-4 and TRBJ2-5, with TRBD2 matching 11 bases. Germline CDR1 MRHNA, CDR2 SNTAGT. V was clipped by 3 bases and J by 5 bases; unmatched bases: 5. This CDR3 is built from 15 residues. The CDR3 DNA is TGTGCCAGCAGTGAAGTAGCGGGGGGGCAGGAGACCCAGTACTTC. Residues: CASSEVAGGQETQYF.

The J gene is TRBJ1-4, the V gene TRBV27; D unclear. The CDR3 spans 13 residues. Trimming pared 3 bases from V and 8 bases from J, leaving 10 bases between. The germline CDR1 and CDR2 sequences are MNHEY and SMNVEV (reference sequence). The CDR3, as DNA: TGTGCCAGCAGTTTCCTCCCCCGGGAAAAACTGTTTTTT. It codes for CASSFLPREKLFF.

The genes are TRBV4-1 and TRBJ1-3; D unresolved. Germline lookup yields CDR1 MGHRA and CDR2 YSYEKL. The CDR3 is made up of 16 amino acids. Trimming took off 1 base at V and 0 bases at J, with 10 bases between the two ends. The chain's CDR3 is CASSQAVVFSGNTIYF. CDR3 bases: TGCGCCAGCAGCCAAGCGGTCGTTTTCTCTGGAAACACCATATATTTT.

The chain employs TRBV7-3 and TRBJ2-3, with 9 positions matching TRBD2. The CDR3 is made up of 15 amino acids. The germline V gene has CDR1 SGHTA and CDR2 FQGTGA. Losses at the gene ends were 2 bases for V and 4 bases for J; bases not matched to a gene: 4. The CDR3 DNA reads TGTGCCAGCAGCTTAGCGGGGGGGCCGTCAGATACGCAGTATTTT. Its translation is CASSLAGGPSDTQYF.

The chain links TRBV7-6 to TRBJ2-7; no definite D call. CDR3 length: 15 residues. V was trimmed by 4 bases and J by 2 bases, leaving 15 bases between them. From germline, CDR1 is SGHVS and CDR2 FNYEAQ. CDR3 sequence reads: CASSSFGSGAYEQYF. For the CDR3, the DNA is TGTGCCAGCAGCTCCTTTGGCTCGGGTGCCTACGAGCAGTACTTC.

The CDR3: CASSFGGRDNEQFF. The CDR3 nucleotides are TGTGCCAGCAGCTTCGGCGGGAGAGACAATGAGCAGTTCTTC. The genes are TRBV7-9 and TRBJ2-1; 7 bases are shared with TRBD2. CDR1 and CDR2 from the germline V gene are SEHNR and FQNEAQ (reference sequence). The J segment lost 5 bases and the V segment lost 3 bases, leaving 4 bases of the junction unmatched. This CDR3 spans 14 amino acids. The full variable domain, with the rest looked up from reference TRBV7-9 and TRBJ2-1, is DTGVSQNPRHKITKRGQNVTFRCDPISEHNRLYWYRQTLGQGPEFLTYFQNEAQLEKSRLLSDRFSAERPKGSFSTLEIQRTEQGDSAMYLCASSFGGRDNEQFFGPGTRLTVL.